A single sample is the source of the 20 T cell receptor beta chains below, sequenced in a study of technical replicates of blood from a handful of donors. Some clones are missing from TCRdb's copy, which holds only in-frame ones; the method was immunoSEQ multiplex PCR. This table holds some 14,000 clones, 70% to 90% found once. Sequenced material: PBMCs. The receptors were gathered from a human donor in good health.

The rearrangement joins TRBV2 to TRBJ1-4; D may be TRBD1 (6 bases). Trimming took 2 bases from V and 4 from J, leaving 14 bases between them. Germline V gene data show CDR1 as SNHLY and CDR2 as FYNNEI. This CDR3 comprises 16 residues. The CDR3 DNA is TGTGCCAGCAGTGAATTAGGGACATCCAATAATGAAAAACTGTTTTTT. As protein: CASSELGTSNNEKLFF.

This clone appeared a single time. This rearrangement joins TRBV28 to TRBJ1-2, with 7 bases aligning to TRBD1. V shed 3 bases, J shed 6 bases, and the junction held 16 bases outside the gene matches. This CDR3 has 17 amino acids. Looked up from germline, CDR1 is MDHEN and CDR2 is SYDVKM. The CDR3 here is CASSLAGTEVEGDGYTF. CDR3 nucleotide sequence: TGTGCCAGCAGTTTGGCCGGGACAGAGGTTGAGGGAGATGGCTACACCTTC.

The rearrangement uses TRBV7-8 and TRBJ1-1, with a tentative D call TRBD1 (6 bases). CDR1 and CDR2 from the germline V gene are SGHVS and FQNEAQ. The CDR3 sequence is 13 residues long. Deletions cut 5 bases from V and 10 bases from J, with 17 bases between. This chain's CDR3 is CASSRTGTLTAFF. CDR3 nucleotides: TGTGCCAGCAGCCGAACAGGGACCCTAACAGCTTTCTTT.

The CDR3 DNA is TGTGCCAGCAGCTGGGAGGGCCTTTACGAGCAGTACTTC. Translating gives CASSWEGLYEQYF. The chain employs TRBV7-9 and TRBJ2-7, with 7 nucleotides matching TRBD2. CDR1 and CDR2 (germline): SEHNR, FQNEAQ (reference sequence). The CDR3 contains 13 residues. V shed 4 bases and J 4 bases; nucleotides not matched to a gene: 4.

This clone was observed a handful of times. The V call is TRBV6-6, the J call TRBJ1-1; D gene uncertain. Trimming left V 2 bases short and J 9 bases short, with 13 bases between. CDR1 and CDR2 from the germline V gene are MNHNY and SVGAGI (reference sequence). The CDR3 extends over 13 amino acids. The CDR3 DNA reads TGTGCCAGCAGTTACCTGGCAGTGAAAAAAGCTTTCTTT. Its protein product is CASSYLAVKKAFF.

The DNA of the CDR3 is TGCAGCGTTCTGGCCGGGACAGGGGAAGTTGCGCCCCAGCATTTT. Translating it yields CSVLAGTGEVAPQHF. The rearrangement joins TRBV29-1 to TRBJ1-5; 10 nucleotides align to TRBD1. V gave up 5 bases and J gave up 9 bases; unmatched junction bases: 13. Per the germline V gene, CDR1 is SQVTM and CDR2 is ANQGSEA. CDR3 size: 15 residues.

The chain combines TRBV11-2 with TRBJ2-5, with TRBD1 matching 7 bases. This CDR3 spans 11 amino acids. Looked up from germline, CDR1 is SGHAT and CDR2 is FQNNGV. With V trimmed by 4 bases and J by 7 bases, 0 bases remained unmatched. CDR3 bases: TGTGCCAGCAGCTCAGGGGGGACCCAGTACTTC. This encodes CASSSGGTQYF. Using reference TRBV11-2 and TRBJ2-5 for the parts outside the CDR3, the full variable domain is EAGVAQSPRYKIIEKRQSVAFWCNPISGHATLYWYQQILGQGPKLLIQFQNNGVVDDSQLPKDRFSAERLKGVDSTLKIQPAKLEDSAVYLCASSSGGTQYFGPGTRLLVL.

The J gene is TRBJ1-2, the V gene TRBV11-2, with a possible D match to TRBD1 (6 bases). V was pared by 1 base and J by 6 bases, with 9 bases between. In germline, CDR1 is SGHAT, CDR2 FQNNGV. The CDR3 is 13 amino acids. The DNA of the CDR3 is TGTGCCAGCAGCTTAGGAACAGGGAATGGCTACACCTTC. Translation gives CASSLGTGNGYTF.

This sequence joins TRBV6-4 and TRBJ2-6, with D unresolved. This CDR3 has 14 residues. The V and J ends lost 5 bases and 0 bases respectively, with 5 bases between them. From germline, CDR1 is MRHNA and CDR2 SNTAGT. CDR3 in DNA: TGTGCCAGCAGTTACAGCTCTGGGGCCAACGTCCTGACTTTC. This codes for CASSYSSGANVLTF.

The genes are TRBV9 and TRBJ2-1; 11 positions match TRBD2. Germline CDR1 SGDLS, CDR2 YYNGEE. V lost 0 bases, J lost 6 bases, and 5 bases stayed unmatched. This CDR3 comprises 16 residues. The CDR3 reads CASSVGTSGSFNEQFF. The CDR3 DNA follows: TGTGCCAGCAGCGTAGGAACTAGCGGGAGTTTCAATGAGCAGTTCTTC.

The chain joins TRBV29-1 to TRBJ2-4; possibly TRBD1 for D (5 bases). V lost 5 bases to trimming and J lost 8 bases, with 13 bases between them. The CDR3 spans 12 residues. Germline lookup yields CDR1 SQVTM and CDR2 ANQGSEA. CDR3 sequence (DNA): TGCAGCGTTTGGACAACCGATGACATTCAGTACTTC. Translating it yields CSVWTTDDIQYF.

This chain connects TRBV7-6 to TRBJ1-1; 7 nucleotides align to TRBD1. Unmatched junction bases numbered 7, after V lost 5 bases and J lost 7 bases. This CDR3 is 13 amino acids long. CDR1 and CDR2 (germline): SGHVS, FNYEAQ. The DNA for the CDR3 is TGTGCCAGCAGCCCGTACGACAGGGTTGAAGCTTTCTTT. This sequence encodes CASSPYDRVEAFF. Looking up the rest from reference TRBV7-6 and TRBJ1-1 gives the full variable domain: GAGVSQSPRYKVTKRGQDVALRCDPISGHVSLYWYRQALGQGPEFLTYFNYEAQQDKSGLPNDRFSAERPEGSISTLTIQRTEQRDSAMYRCASSPYDRVEAFFGQGTRLTVV.

This clone came up once. The gene calls are TRBV19 and TRBJ1-1; D might be TRBD1 (6 bases). CDR1 LNHDA and CDR2 SQIVND come from the germline V gene (reference sequence). The V gene lost 5 bases and the J gene lost 1 base, with 8 bases spanning the gap. The CDR3 consists of 13 residues. DNA of the CDR3: TGTGCCAGTAGTCAACAGGGGAACACTGAAGCTTTCTTT. Its translation is CASSQQGNTEAFF.

This clone showed up just a few times. This chain connects TRBV2 to TRBJ2-7; 9 nucleotides line up with TRBD1. This CDR3 contains 11 residues. J lost 4 bases, V lost 9 bases, and 1 base had no gene match. CDR1 and CDR2 from the germline V gene are SNHLY and FYNNEI. The CDR3 reads CASGQGYEQYF. For the CDR3, the DNA is TGTGCCAGTGGACAGGGGTACGAGCAGTACTTC.

This sequence joins TRBV30 and TRBJ2-2; perhaps TRBD2 as D (6 bases). From germline, CDR1 is GTSNPN and CDR2 SVGIG (reference sequence). The CDR3 runs to 16 residues. Trimming took off 2 bases at V and 6 bases at J, with 19 bases between the two ends. CDR3 residues: CAWSPAVAGFAGELFF. In DNA form, the CDR3 reads TGTGCCTGGAGTCCAGCCGTTGCGGGATTCGCCGGGGAGCTGTTTTTT.

The V call is TRBV4-1, the J call TRBJ2-3; 8 nucleotides agree with TRBD2. The V segment lost 6 bases and the J segment 3 bases; nucleotides outside the gene matches: 11. Germline V lookup: CDR1 MGHRA, CDR2 YSYEKL. The CDR3 runs 16 residues. The CDR3 DNA is TGCGCCAGCAGTCCGCCTTTGGCGGGAGGTACAGATACGCAGTATTTT. Encoded protein: CASSPPLAGGTDTQYF.

The rearrangement uses TRBV18 and TRBJ2-7; 7 bases fit TRBD1. Germline V lookup: CDR1 KGHSH, CDR2 LQKENI. This CDR3 has 14 amino acids. The ends lost 5 bases at V and 1 base at J; junction bases unmatched: 5. The chain's CDR3 is CASSANRGSYEQYF. In DNA, the CDR3 is TGTGCCAGCTCAGCGAACAGGGGTTCCTACGAGCAGTACTTC.

This clone appeared a few times. This sequence joins TRBV7-3 and TRBJ1-2, with 7 nucleotides matching TRBD1. The germline gives CDR1 SGHTA, CDR2 FQGTGA. Trimming took 4 bases from V and 6 from J; bases not matched to a gene: 8. CDR3 size: 14 residues. In nucleotides, the CDR3 is TGTGCCAGCAGCTCCGGCACAGGGGAGGATGGCTACACCTTC. Protein sequence: CASSSGTGEDGYTF.

This chain connects TRBV7-9 to TRBJ2-3; TRBD2 matches 10 bases. The CDR3 contains 15 residues. With 5 bases clipped from V and 8 bases from J, the junction kept 10 bases outside the gene matches. In germline, CDR1 is SEHNR, CDR2 FQNEAQ (reference sequence). CDR3 nucleotides: TGTGCCAGCAGCATGGATAGCGGGGGGCTGGGTACGCAGTATTTT. It specifies CASSMDSGGLGTQYF.

The table lists this clone with a few counts. The chain is built from TRBV7-7 and TRBJ2-1; the match to TRBD1 covers 11 bases. Unmatched junction bases numbered 2, after V lost 4 bases and J lost 6 bases. This CDR3 comprises 14 residues. Germline CDR1 is SSHAT and CDR2 is FNYEAQ (reference sequence). The CDR3 protein is CASSSGTGGNEQFF. CDR3 coding DNA: TGTGCCAGCAGCTCCGGGACAGGGGGCAATGAGCAGTTCTTC.